This T cell receptor beta chain derives from a study of shared clonotypes between healthy human individuals. Germline CDR1 LGHNA, CDR2 YSLEER. The junction had 8 bases not matched to a gene; V was cut back by 3 bases and J by 10 bases. CDR3 length: 15 amino acids. Findings and limits, study-wide: The study sampled only blood, and tissue repertoires likely differ.

Sequencing was performed with immunoSEQ multiplex PCR; in TCRdb, only in-frame clones are kept and a portion is missing. The sample consists of roughly 1,100,000 clones, 60% to 80% of them appearing once. Details on this clone: What it binds is not known.

This sequence originates from a man between 18 and 29 years old in good health. Sequenced sample: memory CD4+ T cells sorted from blood. Subset defined: CD45RA-negative fraction. The V call is TRBV4-3, the J call TRBJ1-4; 10 nucleotides match TRBD1. CDR3 loop: CASSHTGTGDVKLFF. The CDR3 DNA reads as TGCGCCAGCAGCCACACCGGGACAGGGGACGTAAAACTGTTTTTT.